The 32 T cell receptor beta chains below come from one sample, sequenced in a study of cytomegalovirus exposure and HLA in healthy donors. Clones were sequenced by immunoSEQ multiplex PCR, and TCRdb holds only the in-frame ones, with some missing. This table has 70,000 to 95,000 clones, approximately 93% appearing once. Specimen: PBMCs. The receptors were sampled from a woman aged 25 to 39 in good health and CMV-seronegative.

The chain carries TRBV7-2 and TRBJ1-2, with D unresolved. The CDR3 covers 15 residues. The germline CDR1 and CDR2 sequences are SGHTA and FQGNSA. Trimming shortened V by 3 bases and J by 1 base, and 12 bases separated the two germline ends. The CDR3 sequence: CASSFNPQVNYGYTF. The CDR3 region has the DNA TGTGCCAGCAGCTTCAACCCTCAGGTTAACTATGGCTACACCTTC.

The chain carries TRBV15 and TRBJ1-1; no definite D call. The CDR3 consists of 14 residues. V was pared by 0 bases and J by 1 base, with 6 bases between. The germline CDR1 and CDR2 sequences are LNHNV and YYDKDF (reference sequence). Here the CDR3 reads CATSRDRRNTEAFF. DNA of the CDR3: TGTGCCACCAGCAGAGATCGGAGGAACACTGAAGCTTTCTTT.

The chain couples TRBV19 to TRBJ2-1; a possible D gene is TRBD2 (6 bases). Per germline, CDR1 LNHDA and CDR2 SQIVND (reference sequence). V was shortened by 6 bases and J by 0 bases, with 24 bases between the two germline ends. CDR3 size: 19 residues. The CDR3 spells CASRNHGTPFTSSYNEQFF. CDR3 coding DNA: TGTGCCAGTAGAAACCACGGGACTCCATTCACGAGCTCCTACAATGAGCAGTTCTTC.

V and J are TRBV27 and TRBJ2-2; 11 nucleotides line up with TRBD2. CDR3 length: 18 residues. Germline assignment: CDR1 MNHEY and CDR2 SMNVEV (reference sequence). The trim removed 5 bases at V and 6 bases at J, leaving 14 bases unmatched. The CDR3 loop is CASSPTTRLAGRPGELFF. In nucleotides, the CDR3 is TGTGCCAGCAGTCCTACGACCCGACTAGCGGGGAGGCCCGGGGAGCTGTTTTTT.

This clone was picked up one time. The V gene is TRBV20-1, the J gene TRBJ2-1; perhaps TRBD2 as D (6 bases). The CDR3 is 11 amino acids. The germline V gene has CDR1 DFQATT and CDR2 SNEGSKA (reference sequence). The germline V and J ends were trimmed by 6 bases and 6 bases, with 9 bases remaining between them. This chain's CDR3 is CSAEAGNEQFF. The CDR3 nucleotides are TGCAGTGCCGAAGCGGGCAATGAGCAGTTCTTC.

This clone was seen only a few times. The chain uses TRBV11-2 and TRBJ2-7, with D perhaps matching TRBD2 (6 bases). The V end was cut by 1 base, the J end by 4 bases, with 14 bases between. This CDR3 comprises 15 residues. Germline CDR1 reads SGHAT; CDR2 reads FQNNGV. The CDR3 here is CASSLGYGSGYEQYF. The CDR3 DNA reads as TGTGCCAGCAGCTTAGGATACGGGAGCGGATACGAGCAGTACTTC.

This chain links TRBV5-5 with TRBJ2-7; tentatively, D is TRBD2 (6 bases). V lost 0 bases, J lost 3 bases, and 13 bases lay in between. CDR3 size: 15 residues. The germline CDR1 and CDR2 sequences are SGHKS and YYEKEE (reference sequence). CDR3 amino acids: CASSLAWGDRYEQYF. The CDR3 nucleotides are TGTGCCAGCAGCTTGGCTTGGGGGGACCGCTACGAGCAGTACTTC. Based on the CDR3 plus reference TRBV5-5 and TRBJ2-7, the full variable domain is DAGVTQSPTHLIKTRGQQVTLRCSPISGHKSVSWYQQVLGQGPQFIFQYYEKEERGRGNFPDRFSARQFPNYSSELNVNALLLGDSALYLCASSLAWGDRYEQYFGPGTRLTVT.

The CDR3 protein is CASTEAGYGYTF. The CDR3 DNA reads as TGTGCCAGCACTGAGGCTGGCTATGGCTACACCTTC. The chain carries TRBV6-5 and TRBJ1-2; D gene unclear. The CDR3 covers 12 residues. CDR1 and CDR2 from the germline V gene are MNHEY and SVGAGI. Between the trimmed V and J ends, which lost 7 bases and 4 bases, there was a span of 10 bases.

CDR3 DNA sequence: TGTGCCAGTAGGATTGGCGGGGGATCGGGGAATGAGCAGTTCTTC. Its translation is CASRIGGGSGNEQFF. The chain recombines TRBV19 with TRBJ2-1, with 7 bases aligning to TRBD2. CDR3 length equals 15 residues. Germline V gene data show CDR1 as LNHDA and CDR2 as SQIVND (reference sequence). J gave up 7 bases and V 6 bases, and 12 bases lay outside the gene matches.

The rearrangement links TRBV7-2 to TRBJ2-1; unclear D gene. V was cut by 1 base and J by 12 bases, with 16 bases left in between. Germline lookup yields CDR1 SGHTA and CDR2 FQGNSA. The CDR3 has 14 amino acids. CDR3 in DNA: TGTGCCAGCAGCTTAGACGGGTCGGCTCTCGGGCAGTTCTTC. It encodes CASSLDGSALGQFF.

J is TRBJ1-1 and V is TRBV4-1; D is unresolved. V was pared by 0 bases and J by 0 bases, with 11 bases between. CDR1 is MGHRA, CDR2 YSYEKL, per germline. The CDR3 runs 16 residues. CDR3: CASSQESGSMNTEAFF. In nucleotides, the CDR3 is TGCGCCAGCAGCCAAGAATCAGGCAGCATGAACACTGAAGCTTTCTTT.

The gene calls are TRBV5-7 and TRBJ2-7, with 10 bases identical to TRBD1. TRBV5-7 falls under the ORF class, with uncertain function. The J segment lost 6 bases and the V segment lost 1 base, leaving 4 bases of the junction unmatched. This CDR3 has 14 amino acids. The CDR3 is CASSLLGQGGEQYF. The CDR3 bases are TGTGCCAGCAGCTTGTTAGGACAGGGGGGCGAGCAGTACTTC.

To note about this clone: At one of its ends the junction is not consistent with the germline gene, which may arise from a read error. This chain links TRBV29-1 with TRBJ2-7, with TRBD1 identical over 10 bases. The CDR3 is made up of 14 amino acids. CDR1 SQVTM and CDR2 ANQGSEA come from the germline V gene. CDR3 nucleotides: TGCAGCGTCGAAGGGACAGGGGAATCCTACGAGCAGTACTTC. Residues: CSVEGTGESYEQYF.

This sequence joins TRBV6-5 and TRBJ2-7, with D perhaps matching TRBD1 (7 bases). Trimming shortened V by 6 bases and J by 1 base, and 16 bases separated the two germline ends. The germline gives CDR1 MNHEY, CDR2 SVGAGI. This CDR3 is built from 15 residues. The CDR3, as DNA: TGTGCCAGCAGGGGGACGCGGGACAGATCCTACGAGCAGTACTTC. Protein product: CASRGTRDRSYEQYF.

The V gene is TRBV28, the J gene TRBJ2-7; D gene unclear. Per the germline V gene, CDR1 is MDHEN and CDR2 is SYDVKM. This CDR3 contains 13 residues. Trimming stripped 6 bases from V and 2 bases from J, with 11 bases between. This CDR3 reads CASSSATTYEQYF. In DNA, the CDR3 is TGTGCCAGCAGCTCCGCCACTACCTACGAGCAGTACTTC.

The chain combines TRBV29-1 with TRBJ1-1; D unresolved. CDR1 is SQVTM, CDR2 ANQGSEA, per germline. This CDR3 comprises 12 residues. Trimming left V 4 bases short and J 0 bases short, with 6 bases between. The CDR3 loop reads CSVVRMNTEAFF. In DNA form, the CDR3 reads TGCAGCGTTGTCAGAATGAACACTGAAGCTTTCTTT.

This clone was observed once. The chain couples TRBV6-1 to TRBJ1-1, with 7 bases aligning to TRBD1. The germline V gene encodes CDR1 MNHNS and CDR2 SASEGT. CDR3 length: 15 residues. The V and J ends lost 6 bases and 1 base, in that order; junction bases with no gene match: 8. CDR3 in amino acids: CASRGAGTANTEAFF. Here the CDR3 DNA reads TGTGCCAGCAGGGGCGCCGGGACAGCGAACACTGAAGCTTTCTTT.

The V call is TRBV6-6, the J call TRBJ1-5; no firm D call. This CDR3 contains 15 residues. The V gene lost 3 bases and the J gene lost 3 bases, with 12 bases spanning the gap. Germline CDR1 MNHNY, CDR2 SVGAGI (reference sequence). CDR3 DNA: TGTGCCAGCAGTTATGGGCAGAGCTACAATCAGCCCCAGCATTTT. Its translation: CASSYGQSYNQPQHF.

The genes are TRBV2 and TRBJ2-1; possibly TRBD2 for D (5 bases). Trimming left V 4 bases short and J 6 bases short, with 13 bases between. This CDR3 has 14 residues. Germline V gene lookup returns CDR1 SNHLY and CDR2 FYNNEI. Written as DNA, the CDR3 is TGTGCCAGCAGTGTATCCCAAGGGAGCAATGAGCAGTTCTTC. Its protein is CASSVSQGSNEQFF.

The V call is TRBV19, the J call TRBJ2-1; TRBD2 aligns across 7 bases. This CDR3 comprises 16 residues. Trimming took 5 bases from V and 4 from J; bases not matched to a gene: 11. CDR1 is LNHDA and CDR2 is SQIVND in the germline V gene (reference sequence). This CDR3 is CASSPTGFGGYNEQFF. The CDR3 region has the DNA TGTGCCAGTAGTCCCACCGGTTTCGGGGGGTACAATGAGCAGTTCTTC.

This chain uses TRBV5-1 with TRBJ2-3; D gene ambiguous. CDR1 and CDR2 (germline): SGHRS, YFSETQ. Trimming cost V 7 bases and J 2 bases, with 14 bases left between them. This CDR3 spans 14 amino acids. This chain's CDR3 is CASWRSENTDTQYF. CDR3 nucleotide sequence: TGCGCCAGCTGGCGGAGCGAAAACACAGATACGCAGTATTTT.

V is TRBV18 and J is TRBJ1-1; the D gene is possibly TRBD1 (5 bases). Looked up from germline, CDR1 is KGHSH and CDR2 is LQKENI. Trimming cost V 4 bases and J 2 bases, with 8 bases left between them. CDR3 length: 13 residues. The CDR3 loop reads CASSLQGNTEAFF. CDR3 DNA: TGTGCCAGCTCACTTCAGGGAAACACTGAAGCTTTCTTT.

The rearrangement uses TRBV7-9 and TRBJ2-2; D uncertain. The CDR3 length is 14 residues. The V gene's germline CDR1 is SEHNR and CDR2 FQNEAQ (reference sequence). The V and J ends lost 2 bases and 2 bases respectively, with 6 bases between them. The CDR3 DNA follows: TGTGCCAGCAGCTTAAACTCCAACACCGGGGAGCTGTTTTTT. Its translation: CASSLNSNTGELFF.

The chain carries TRBV27 and TRBJ2-7; D remains unclear. The CDR3 sequence is 11 residues long. The V and J ends lost 8 bases and 4 bases respectively, with 9 bases between them. Germline assignment: CDR1 MNHEY and CDR2 SMNVEV (reference sequence). CDR3 sequence: CASGAHYEQYF. The CDR3 coding sequence is TGTGCCAGCGGAGCTCATTACGAGCAGTACTTC.

This chain uses TRBV9 with TRBJ2-5; no clear D gene. Trimming removed 0 bases from V and 3 bases from J, with 9 bases in between. The CDR3 runs to 14 residues. Germline-derived CDR1 and CDR2 are SGDLS and YYNGEE. CDR3 in DNA: TGTGCCAGCAGCGTAGGGCCGCCAGAAGAGACCCAGTACTTC. This codes for CASSVGPPEETQYF.

This clone was observed a single time. V and J are TRBV2 and TRBJ2-3; possible D gene TRBD1, 8 bases. Germline V CDR1 and CDR2: SNHLY, FYNNEI. The CDR3 sequence is 13 residues long. The V and J ends lost 6 bases and 5 bases respectively, with 12 bases between them. The CDR3 region is CASRAGQVDTQYF. CDR3 coding DNA: TGTGCCAGCAGAGCGGGACAGGTAGATACGCAGTATTTT.

This chain joins TRBV9 and TRBJ1-1; 8 nucleotides line up with TRBD1. Germline trimming cut 0 bases from V and 4 bases from J; bases unmatched to any gene: 5. The CDR3 loop spans 15 amino acids. The germline V gene encodes CDR1 SGDLS and CDR2 YYNGEE. The CDR3 DNA follows: TGTGCCAGCAGCGTAGGTCCAGGGGGCGTCACTGAAGCTTTCTTT. Translating it yields CASSVGPGGVTEAFF. Full variable domain (remainder filled in from reference TRBV9 and TRBJ1-1): DSGVTQTPKHLITATGQRVTLRCSPRSGDLSVYWYQQSLDQGLQFLIQYYNGEERAKGNILERFSAQQFPDLHSELNLSSLELGDSALYFCASSVGPGGVTEAFFGQGTRLTVV.

The J gene is TRBJ2-1, the V gene TRBV30; TRBD1 might be the D (6 bases). V lost 0 bases and J lost 3, with 18 bases in between. The germline V gene encodes CDR1 GTSNPN and CDR2 SVGIG (reference sequence). This CDR3 is built from 17 residues. The CDR3 here is CAWSVFSGAFRYNEQFF. As DNA, the CDR3 is TGTGCCTGGAGTGTATTTTCAGGGGCTTTTCGCTACAATGAGCAGTTCTTC.

The genes are TRBV25-1 and TRBJ2-5; 11 bases agree with TRBD1. The trim removed 4 bases at V and 4 bases at J, leaving 8 bases unmatched. The CDR3 runs 16 residues. The V gene's germline CDR1 is MGHDK and CDR2 SYGVNS. CDR3 loop: CASSAGQGVGGETQYF. CDR3 in DNA: TGTGCCAGCAGTGCGGGACAGGGGGTGGGGGGAGAGACCCAGTACTTC.

The rearrangement uses TRBV2 and TRBJ2-5; D not resolved. CDR3 size: 14 residues. Trimming took 4 bases from V and 1 from J, leaving 10 bases between them. CDR1 and CDR2 from the germline V gene are SNHLY and FYNNEI. The CDR3: CASSVGTVQETQYF. Here the CDR3 DNA reads TGTGCCAGCAGTGTAGGAACAGTCCAAGAGACCCAGTACTTC.

The chain combines TRBV7-9 with TRBJ2-7; 8 positions match TRBD1. Germline CDR1 SEHNR, CDR2 FQNEAQ (reference sequence). J lost 5 bases, V lost 5 bases, and 11 bases had no gene match. The CDR3 has 15 residues. CDR3 region: CASSHKLGQGHEQYF. CDR3 in DNA: TGTGCCAGCAGCCATAAGCTCGGACAGGGCCACGAGCAGTACTTC.

This chain links TRBV28 with TRBJ1-2; 8 positions agree with TRBD1. The CDR3 covers 13 residues. The germline V gene has CDR1 MDHEN and CDR2 SYDVKM. V lost 10 bases, J lost 0 bases, and 4 bases stayed unmatched. The CDR3 DNA follows: TGTGCCACCGGGACAGGCCCTAACTATGGCTACACCTTC. Protein product: CATGTGPNYGYTF.